These T cell receptor beta chains were read from a single sample in a study of T cell repertoires in cytomegalovirus infection. TCRdb reprocessed the reads via MiXCR and lists one record per CDR3 protein. The repertoire holds hundreds of thousands of distinct CDR3 sequences, with 9.5% as singletons. The sample taken for sequencing was PBMCs. These TCRs come from a human donor in good health (CMV status not recorded). Some clones in this sample may be carry-over from other donors' samples. The CDR3 runs from the conserved cysteine through the conserved F or W. The D gene is left open where the match is weak. Not every row has a clone size; where given, it reads once, few, many or a size class.

TRBD2,.,TRBJ2-1,TRBV6-2/TRBV6-3,CASTLAGVGSYNEQFF,TGTGCCAGCACCCTAGCGGGAGTGGGTTCCTACAATGAGCAGTTCTTC
.,few,TRBJ2-2,TRBV6-2/TRBV6-3,CASKIRQSNTGELFF,TGTGCCAGCAAGATCCGGCAGTCGAACACCGGGGAGCTGTTTTTT
TRBD1,few,TRBJ2-7,TRBV6-2/TRBV6-3,CASSPRGTEQYF,TGTGCCAGCAGCCCCAGGGGGACGGAGCAGTACTTC
.,many,TRBJ2-1,TRBV7-2,CASSLRRDPQFF,TGTGCCAGCAGCTTACGGCGGGACCCGCAGTTCTTC
.,few,TRBJ2-2,TRBV15,CATSRDWAAAGNTGELFF,TGTGCCACCAGCAGAGACTGGGCGGCTGCGGGGAACACCGGGGAGCTGTTTTTT
TRBD2,.,TRBJ2-3,TRBV7-7,CASSFLRLAGLYTQYF,TGTGCCAGCAGCTTTCTCCGGCTAGCGGGACTATATACGCAGTATTTT
TRBD1,few,TRBJ2-7,TRBV6-6,CASRPAGTGGLEQYF,TGTGCCAGCAGACCAGCCGGGACAGGGGGCCTCGAGCAGTACTTC
.,few,TRBJ2-7,TRBV10-3,CAIATSSYEQYF,TGTGCCATCGCAACGTCCTCCTACGAGCAGTACTTC
.,.,TRBJ1-4,TRBV15,CATSGRRSVGEKLFF,TGTGCCACCAGCGGCAGACGGTCTGTGGGTGAAAAACTGTTTTTT
TRBD2,.,TRBJ2-7,TRBV7-2,CASSNQRGSYEQYF,TGTGCCAGCAGCAACCAGCGGGGCTCCTACGAGCAGTACTTC
.,many,TRBJ1-1,TRBV7-2,CASSLLMNTEAFF,TGTGCCAGCAGCCTATTAATGAACACTGAAGCTTTCTTT
TRBD1,many,TRBJ1-2,TRBV7-9,CASSLARAGGDGYTF,TGTGCCAGCAGCTTAGCGAGGGCAGGGGGCGATGGCTACACCTTC
.,many,TRBJ2-3,TRBV7-9,CASSSPRGTSTDTQYF,TGTGCCAGCAGCTCCCCACGGGGTACTAGCACAGATACGCAGTATTTT
.,few,TRBJ1-5,TRBV20-1,CSALGLSNQPQHF,TGCAGTGCCCTGGGACTTAGCAATCAGCCCCAGCATTTT
.,many,TRBJ2-1,TRBV7-2,CASSPSVADNEQFF,TGTGCCAGCAGCCCAAGTGTAGCGGACAATGAGCAGTTCTTC
TRBD2,many,TRBJ2-5,TRBV7-2,CASSVSGGLETQYF,TGTGCCAGCAGCGTTAGCGGGGGGTTAGAGACCCAGTACTTC
TRBD2,.,TRBJ2-1,TRBV6-2/TRBV6-3,CASIDISGRSEQFF,TGTGCCAGCATAGACATAAGCGGGAGGAGTGAGCAGTTCTTC
.,many,TRBJ2-7,TRBV7-2,CASSSWGREQYF,TGTGCCAGCAGCTCATGGGGGCGGGAGCAGTACTTC
.,.,TRBJ2-4,TRBV20-1,CSARTEGYKNIQYF,TGCAGTGCTAGGACTGAAGGGTACAAAAACATTCAGTACTTC
.,.,TRBJ1-6,TRBV4-3,CASSQALDMSSSYNSPLHF,TGCGCCAGCAGCCAGGCCCTGGACATGTCGAGCTCCTATAATTCACCCCTCCACTTT
TRBD2,few,TRBJ2-5,TRBV3-1,CASSQGWGLAVKETQYF,TGTGCCAGCAGCCAAGGCTGGGGCCTAGCGGTTAAAGAGACCCAGTACTTC
TRBD1,many,TRBJ2-2,TRBV7-9,CASSVRQGYTGELFF,TGTGCCAGCAGCGTCCGACAGGGTTACACCGGGGAGCTGTTTTTT
TRBD1,many,TRBJ1-2,TRBV7-9,CASSFWTGGSTHYGYTF,TGTGCCAGCAGCTTCTGGACAGGAGGATCCACCCACTATGGCTACACCTTC
.,.,TRBJ2-1,TRBV2,CASRNRLDLSYNEQFF,TGTGCCAGCAGAAACCGGCTAGACCTCTCCTACAATGAGCAGTTCTTC
.,many,TRBJ1-1,TRBV7-2,CASSLLLGLNTEAFF,TGTGCCAGCAGCTTATTGCTGGGTTTGAACACTGAAGCTTTCTTT
.,few,TRBJ1-5,TRBV20-1,CSAPERGFQPQHF,TGCAGTGCTCCCGAGCGGGGTTTTCAGCCCCAGCATTTT
.,few,TRBJ1-4,TRBV6-6,CASSLYTDSNEKLFF,TGTGCCAGCAGTTTGTACACGGATTCGAATGAAAAACTGTTTTTT
.,few,TRBJ1-1,TRBV25-1,CASTAAQGHTEAFF,TGTGCCAGCACCGCTGCTCAGGGGCACACTGAAGCTTTCTTT
.,.,TRBJ2-3,TRBV7-2,CAGSPGADTQYF,TGTGCCGGCAGCCCTGGGGCAGATACGCAGTATTTT
TRBD2,many,TRBJ2-2,TRBV7-9,CASSSGGMNTGELFF,TGTGCCAGCAGTTCGGGGGGGATGAACACCGGGGAGCTGTTTTTT
.,.,TRBJ1-1,TRBV12-3/TRBV12-4,CASSYGGDRTEAFF,TGTGCCAGCAGTTACGGCGGGGACCGGACTGAAGCTTTCTTT
.,many,TRBJ1-3,TRBV10-3,CAISGMISSGNTIYF,TGTGCCATCAGTGGGATGATCAGCTCTGGAAACACCATATATTTT
.,.,TRBJ1-1,TRBV2,CASKRQPEAFF,TGTGCCAGCAAACGACAGCCCGAAGCTTTCTTT
.,few,TRBJ2-2,TRBV2,CATAGRLNTGELFF,TGTGCCACGGCGGGACGGCTGAACACCGGGGAGCTGTTTTTT
TRBD2,few,TRBJ2-1,TRBV4-1,CASSQDLTESGRRNEQFF,TGCGCCAGCAGCCAAGATTTGACAGAAAGCGGGAGACGCAATGAGCAGTTCTTC
TRBD1,.,TRBJ1-5,TRBV3-1,CASSQFQGGSQPQHF,TGTGCCAGCAGCCAATTCCAGGGGGGAAGCCAGCCCCAGCATTTT
TRBD1,.,TRBJ2-1,TRBV9,CASSYHDRATYNEQFF,TGTGCCAGCAGCTACCATGACAGGGCGACCTACAATGAGCAGTTCTTC
TRBD2,.,TRBJ2-5,TRBV19,CASSIVASGGLETQYF,TGTGCCAGTAGTATAGTGGCTAGCGGGGGTTTAGAGACCCAGTACTTC
TRBD2,.,TRBJ2-1,TRBV19,CASSSWGLAGYNEQFF,TGTGCCAGTAGTTCATGGGGACTAGCGGGGTACAATGAGCAGTTCTTC